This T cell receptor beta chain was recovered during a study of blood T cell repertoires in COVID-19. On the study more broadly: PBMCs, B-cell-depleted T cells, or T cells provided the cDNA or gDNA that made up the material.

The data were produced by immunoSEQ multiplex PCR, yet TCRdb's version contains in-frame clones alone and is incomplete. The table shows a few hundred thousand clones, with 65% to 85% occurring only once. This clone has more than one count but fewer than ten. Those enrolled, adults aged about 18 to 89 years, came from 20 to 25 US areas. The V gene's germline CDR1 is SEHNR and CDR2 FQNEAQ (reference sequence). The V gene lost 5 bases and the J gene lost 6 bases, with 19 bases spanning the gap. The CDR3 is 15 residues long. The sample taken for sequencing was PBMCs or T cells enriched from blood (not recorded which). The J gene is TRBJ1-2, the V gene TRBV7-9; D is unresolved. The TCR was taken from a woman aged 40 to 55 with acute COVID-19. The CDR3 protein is CASSPADSVGDGYTF. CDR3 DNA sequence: TGTGCCAGCAGCCCAGCCGATAGCGTTGGGGATGGCTACACCTTC. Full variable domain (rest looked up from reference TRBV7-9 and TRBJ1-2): DTGVSQNPRHKITKRGQNVTFRCDPISEHNRLYWYRQTLGQGPEFLTYFQNEAQLEKSRLLSDRFSAERPKGSFSTLEIQRTEQGDSAMYLCASSPADSVGDGYTFGSGTRLTVV.